Listed here are 6 T cell receptor beta chains from one sample, sequenced in a study of blood T cell repertoires in COVID-19 (dated by TCRdb to the early 2020s). Library creation used the immunoSEQ multiplex PCR assay. TCRdb holds this immuneACCESS table with in-frame rearrangements only. Some clones are missing; in checked studies, unresolved V genes explain under half, and the rest has no known cause. The sample table lists approximately 240,000 clones, about 82% of them with a count of one. The ten largest make up 5.5% to 8% of the sample. The sample was peripheral blood. The receptors originated from a woman in her sixties with active or convalescent COVID-19.

To note about this clone: The DNA is left out, because the CDR3 cannot be placed on it with certainty; the CDR3 is given as TCRdb lists it. The chain couples TRBV5-6 to TRBJ2-6; the table calls TRBD2, which could not be checked here. Germline V gene lookup returns CDR1 SGHDT and CDR2 YYEEEE. 12 amino acids form the CDR3, both terminal residues included. The CDR3 region is CASSFGRGTPTF.

This chain uses TRBV7-9 with TRBJ2-2; no clear D gene. CDR3 length: 14 residues. In germline, CDR1 is SEHNR, CDR2 FQNEAQ (reference sequence). V was cut by 2 bases and J by 3 bases, with 7 bases left in between. CDR3 coding DNA: TGTGCCAGCAGCTTACTGGCGGACACCGGGGAGCTGTTTTTT. Protein: CASSLLADTGELFF. The full variable domain, completed using reference TRBV7-9 and TRBJ2-2, is DTGVSQNPRHKITKRGQNVTFRCDPISEHNRLYWYRQTLGQGPEFLTYFQNEAQLEKSRLLSDRFSAERPKGSFSTLEIQRTEQGDSAMYLCASSLLADTGELFFGEGSRLTVL.

The chain combines TRBV30 with TRBJ2-1, with 7 nucleotides matching TRBD2. Trimming took 0 bases from V and 9 from J; bases not matched to a gene: 14. Looked up from germline, CDR1 is GTSNPN and CDR2 is SVGIG (reference sequence). CDR3 length: 16 residues. The CDR3 spells CAWSVGGTEPWGEQFF. Here the CDR3 DNA reads TGTGCCTGGAGTGTGGGGGGGACGGAGCCCTGGGGTGAGCAGTTCTTC.

This clone has only a few counts. The chain combines TRBV4-1 with TRBJ2-2; the D gene is possibly TRBD1 (5 bases). Per the germline V gene, CDR1 is MGHRA and CDR2 is YSYEKL. Trimming took 2 bases from V and 4 from J, leaving 11 bases between them. CDR3 length: 15 residues. CDR3 bases: TGCGCCAGCAGCCAAACATCCGACAGCACCGGGGAGCTGTTTTTT. Protein sequence: CASSQTSDSTGELFF.

The chain employs TRBV27 and TRBJ1-1; tentative D call: TRBD1 (6 bases). CDR1 is MNHEY, CDR2 SMNVEV, per germline (reference sequence). The CDR3 runs to 12 residues. V shed 3 bases and J shed 8 bases, with 10 bases lying between them. The CDR3 here is CASSLGQGEAFF. As DNA, the CDR3 is TGTGCCAGCAGTTTGGGGCAGGGGGAAGCTTTCTTT.

The V call is TRBV29-1, the J call TRBJ1-2, with D uncertain. The V end was cut by 3 bases, the J end by 0 bases, with 8 bases between. The CDR3 spans 13 residues. Germline lookup yields CDR1 SQVTM and CDR2 ANQGSEA. DNA of the CDR3: TGCAGCGTTGAGGTAGAAACTAACTATGGCTACACCTTC. Translation: CSVEVETNYGYTF.